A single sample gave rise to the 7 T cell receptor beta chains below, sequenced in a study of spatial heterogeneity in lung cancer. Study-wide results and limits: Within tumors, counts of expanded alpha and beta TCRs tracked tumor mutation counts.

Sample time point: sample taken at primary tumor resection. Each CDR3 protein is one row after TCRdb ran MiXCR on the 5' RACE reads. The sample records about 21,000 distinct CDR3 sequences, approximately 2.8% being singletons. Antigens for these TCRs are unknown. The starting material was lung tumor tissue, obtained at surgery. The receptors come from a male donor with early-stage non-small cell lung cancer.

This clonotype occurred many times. The CDR3 here is CASSKPPREQYF. The CDR3 DNA is TGTGCCAGCAGCAAACCCCCTCGCGAGCAGTACTTC. V is TRBV21-1 and J is TRBJ2-7; the table names TRBD1, a call not compared with the DNA. TRBV21-1 corresponds to a pseudogene. The CDR3 loop spans 12 amino acids.

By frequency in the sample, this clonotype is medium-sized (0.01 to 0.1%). The CDR3 loop is CASTSVAGGSYEQYF. In DNA form, the CDR3 reads TGTGCCAGCACCTCCGTGGCGGGAGGCTCCTACGAGCAGTACTTC. V usage is TRBV11-3 and J usage is TRBJ2-7; 8 bases line up with TRBD2. From germline, CDR1 is SGHNT and CDR2 YENEEA. The CDR3 extends over 15 amino acids. The junction had 8 bases not matched to a gene; V was cut back by 7 bases and J by 0 bases.

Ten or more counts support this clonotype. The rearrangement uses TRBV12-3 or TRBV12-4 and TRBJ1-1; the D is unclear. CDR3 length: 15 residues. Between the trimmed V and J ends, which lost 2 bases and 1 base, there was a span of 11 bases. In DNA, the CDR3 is TGTGCCAGCAGTTTAAGCCCCCGGGGGAACACTGAAGCTTTCTTT. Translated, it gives CASSLSPRGNTEAFF.

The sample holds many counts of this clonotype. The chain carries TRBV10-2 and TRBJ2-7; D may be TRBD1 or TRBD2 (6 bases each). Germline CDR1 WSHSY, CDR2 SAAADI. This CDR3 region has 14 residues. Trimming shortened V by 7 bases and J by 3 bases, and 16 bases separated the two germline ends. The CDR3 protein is CASTNGGHFYEQYF. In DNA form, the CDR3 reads TGCGCCAGCACGAACGGGGGACATTTCTACGAGCAGTACTTC.

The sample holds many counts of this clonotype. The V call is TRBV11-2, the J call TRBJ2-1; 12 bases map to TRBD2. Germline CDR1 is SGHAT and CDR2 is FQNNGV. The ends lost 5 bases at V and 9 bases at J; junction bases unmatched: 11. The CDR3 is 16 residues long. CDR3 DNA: TGTGCCAGCAGCCCCCGACTAGCGGGAGATGTTGGTGAGCAGTTCTTC. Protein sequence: CASSPRLAGDVGEQFF.

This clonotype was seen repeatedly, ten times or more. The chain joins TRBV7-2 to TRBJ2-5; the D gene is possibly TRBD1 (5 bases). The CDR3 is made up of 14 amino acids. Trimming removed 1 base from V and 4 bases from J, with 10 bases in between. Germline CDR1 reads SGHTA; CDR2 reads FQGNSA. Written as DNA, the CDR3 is TGTGCCAGCAGCTTAGGTCAGGGTTTAGAGACCCAGTACTTC. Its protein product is CASSLGQGLETQYF.

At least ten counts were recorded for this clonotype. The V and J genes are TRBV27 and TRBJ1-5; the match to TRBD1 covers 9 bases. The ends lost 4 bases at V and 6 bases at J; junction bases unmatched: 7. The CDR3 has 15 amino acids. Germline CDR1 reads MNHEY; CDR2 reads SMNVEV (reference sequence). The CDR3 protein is CASSSTGTGRQPQHF. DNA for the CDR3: TGTGCCAGCAGTTCTACCGGGACAGGGCGTCAGCCCCAGCATTTT.